A single sample gave rise to the 14 T cell receptor beta chains below, sequenced in a study of cytomegalovirus exposure and HLA in healthy donors. Method: immunoSEQ multiplex PCR; TCRdb's copy keeps in-frame clones and lacks some. This sample has 150,000 to 200,000 clones, with 65% to 90% found just once. The source material was PBMCs. These receptors were collected from a woman aged 18-29 years in good health and CMV-seronegative.

The chain employs TRBV5-6 and TRBJ1-1; 7 nucleotides match TRBD1. This CDR3 comprises 14 residues. V trimming: 2 bases; J trimming: 4 bases; junction bases outside the gene matches: 5. The V gene's germline CDR1 is SGHDT and CDR2 YYEEEE. CDR3 nucleotide sequence: TGTGCCAGCAGCTTCGGACAGGCCGTCACTGAAGCTTTCTTT. The encoded protein is CASSFGQAVTEAFF.

The chain joins TRBV2 to TRBJ2-7, with 9 positions matching TRBD2. CDR3 size: 19 residues. Trimming removed 4 bases from V and 3 bases from J; junction bases left unmatched: 19. Germline V CDR1 and CDR2: SNHLY, FYNNEI. The CDR3: CASSAMDRRLAGALYEQYF. CDR3 sequence (DNA): TGTGCCAGCAGTGCCATGGACAGGAGATTAGCGGGAGCCCTCTACGAGCAGTACTTC.

This clone was seen once. This chain joins TRBV29-1 and TRBJ1-5; D is unresolved. Germline V lookup: CDR1 SQVTM, CDR2 ANQGSEA. The V gene lost 4 bases and the J gene lost 4 bases, with 14 bases spanning the gap. The CDR3 sequence is 14 residues long. The CDR3 region is CSVVGPDLNQPQHF. CDR3 DNA: TGCAGCGTTGTAGGGCCGGACTTGAATCAGCCCCAGCATTTT.

The chain has TRBV4-1 and TRBJ1-1; 7 nucleotides align to TRBD1. Losses at the gene ends were 0 bases for V and 5 bases for J; bases not matched to a gene: 6. Germline V lookup: CDR1 MGHRA, CDR2 YSYEKL. The CDR3 length is 15 residues. The CDR3 is CASSQESTGRTEAFF. The CDR3 DNA is TGCGCCAGCAGCCAAGAGTCGACAGGGAGGACTGAAGCTTTCTTT.

V is TRBV13 and J is TRBJ1-2; 7 bases map to TRBD1. The CDR3 length is 12 residues. The germline V gene encodes CDR1 PRHDT and CDR2 FYEKMQ (reference sequence). V lost 3 bases to trimming and J lost 6 bases; unmatched junction nucleotides: 1. Here the CDR3 DNA reads TGTGCCAGCAGCTTGACAGGGAATGGCTACACCTTC. Protein product: CASSLTGNGYTF.

V gene TRBV4-3 combines with J gene TRBJ2-1; possibly TRBD2 for D (6 bases). The V gene's germline CDR1 is LGHNA and CDR2 YSLEER. CDR3 length: 15 residues. The ends were cut back, 2 bases at V and 9 bases at J, with 17 bases in the middle. The CDR3 region is CASSQFGRDRGEQFF. In DNA, the CDR3 is TGCGCCAGCAGCCAATTCGGGCGGGATCGGGGTGAGCAGTTCTTC.

The J gene is TRBJ1-1, the V gene TRBV25-1; D possibly corresponds to TRBD1 (5 bases). CDR1 is MGHDK and CDR2 is SYGVNS in the germline V gene. CDR3 length equals 15 residues. Trimming shortened V by 0 bases and J by 6 bases, and 14 bases separated the two germline ends. Here the CDR3 reads CASSEYGTGGSEAFF. CDR3 nucleotides: TGTGCCAGCAGTGAATATGGAACGGGGGGGTCTGAAGCTTTCTTT.

The V gene is TRBV5-1, the J gene TRBJ1-6; TRBD1 matches 7 bases. Germline V gene data show CDR1 as SGHRS and CDR2 as YFSETQ. CDR3 size: 15 residues. V was pared by 3 bases and J by 7 bases, with 7 bases of the junction left unmatched. The chain's CDR3 is CASSSDRERNSPLHF. CDR3 DNA: TGCGCCAGCAGCTCTGACAGGGAACGAAATTCACCCCTCCACTTT. Variable domain in full (rest from reference TRBV5-1 and TRBJ1-6): KAGVTQTPRYLIKTRGQQVTLSCSPISGHRSVSWYQQTPGQGLQFLFEYFSETQRNKGNFPGRFSGRQFSNSRSEMNVSTLELGDSALYLCASSSDRERNSPLHFGNGTRLTVT.

This chain connects TRBV6-5 to TRBJ2-7; D might be TRBD2 (6 bases). The V and J ends lost 0 bases and 0 bases respectively, with 12 bases between them. Germline V gene data show CDR1 as MNHEY and CDR2 as SVGAGI. This CDR3 region has 16 residues. CDR3 DNA sequence: TGTGCCAGCAGTTACTCGGGGACTCTCACCTCCTACGAGCAGTACTTC. Its protein product is CASSYSGTLTSYEQYF.

The chain recombines TRBV5-4 with TRBJ2-7, with 8 nucleotides matching TRBD1. V was clipped by 0 bases and J by 0 bases; unmatched bases: 8. This CDR3 is 17 amino acids long. Per the germline V gene, CDR1 is SGHNT and CDR2 is YYREEE (reference sequence). The CDR3 is CASSLGQGTLSSYEQYF. CDR3 bases: TGTGCCAGCAGCTTGGGACAGGGGACCTTGAGCTCCTACGAGCAGTACTTC.

V and J are TRBV4-3 and TRBJ2-6; D is unclear. The CDR3 is 18 amino acids. Trimming shortened V by 0 bases and J by 3 bases, and 15 bases separated the two germline ends. Per the germline V gene, CDR1 is LGHNA and CDR2 is YSLEER. CDR3 in DNA: TGCGCCAGCAGCCAAGAGGCCCCAGGCGCGCTTGGGGCCAACGTCCTGACTTTC. This gives the protein CASSQEAPGALGANVLTF.

This rearrangement joins TRBV7-9 to TRBJ1-1; D remains ambiguous. Trimming shortened V by 4 bases and J by 1 base, and 19 bases separated the two germline ends. The CDR3 length is 17 residues. The germline V gene encodes CDR1 SEHNR and CDR2 FQNEAQ (reference sequence). The CDR3 DNA follows: TGTGCCAGCAGCTCACTAACTCTCAGACCGCAGAACACTGAAGCTTTCTTT. Encoded protein: CASSSLTLRPQNTEAFF.

The CDR3 spells CASSTGQGARAEAFF. The CDR3 nucleotides are TGTGCCAGCAGTACGGGACAGGGGGCGCGGGCTGAAGCTTTCTTT. The rearrangement joins TRBV6-5 to TRBJ1-1, with 12 bases that match TRBD1. V trimming: 5 bases; J trimming: 6 bases; junction bases outside the gene matches: 7. CDR1 MNHEY and CDR2 SVGAGI come from the germline V gene. The CDR3 runs 15 residues.

The genes are TRBV27 and TRBJ1-2; D remains unclear. Trimming removed 10 bases at V and 2 bases at J, with 17 bases between. The CDR3 runs 14 residues. Germline V gives CDR1 MNHEY, CDR2 SMNVEV (reference sequence). The CDR3 region has the DNA TGTGCCACCCTTGACCCCTACAGAAACTATGGCTACACCTTC. This translates into CATLDPYRNYGYTF.